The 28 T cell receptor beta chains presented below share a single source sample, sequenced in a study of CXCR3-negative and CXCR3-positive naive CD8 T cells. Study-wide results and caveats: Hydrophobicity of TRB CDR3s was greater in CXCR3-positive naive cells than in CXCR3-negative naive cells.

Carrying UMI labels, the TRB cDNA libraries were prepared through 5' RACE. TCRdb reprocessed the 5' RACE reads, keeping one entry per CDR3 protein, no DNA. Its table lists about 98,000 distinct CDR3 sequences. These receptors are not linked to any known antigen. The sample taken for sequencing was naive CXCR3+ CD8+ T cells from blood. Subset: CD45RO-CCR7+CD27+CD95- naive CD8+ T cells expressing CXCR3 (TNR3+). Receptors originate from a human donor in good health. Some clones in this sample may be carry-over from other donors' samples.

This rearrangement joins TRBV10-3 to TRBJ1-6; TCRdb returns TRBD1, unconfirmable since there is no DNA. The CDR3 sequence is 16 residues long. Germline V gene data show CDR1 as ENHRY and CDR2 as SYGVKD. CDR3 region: CAISEIIPGFGPPLHF.

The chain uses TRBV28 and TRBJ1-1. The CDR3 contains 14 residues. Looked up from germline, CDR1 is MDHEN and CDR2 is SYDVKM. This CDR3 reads CASSSLHLRAEAFF.

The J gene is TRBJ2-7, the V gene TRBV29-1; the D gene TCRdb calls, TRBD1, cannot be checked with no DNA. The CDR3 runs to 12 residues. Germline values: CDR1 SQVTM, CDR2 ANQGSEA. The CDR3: CSVVGGPYEQYF.

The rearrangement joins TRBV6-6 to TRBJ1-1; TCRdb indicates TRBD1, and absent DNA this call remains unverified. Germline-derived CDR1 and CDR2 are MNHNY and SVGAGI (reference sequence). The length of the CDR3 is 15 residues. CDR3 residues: CASTTGGGRNTEAFF.

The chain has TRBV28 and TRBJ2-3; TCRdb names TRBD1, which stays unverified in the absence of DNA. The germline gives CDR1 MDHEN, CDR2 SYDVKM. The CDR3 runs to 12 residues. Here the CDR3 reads CASSLPGFTQYF.

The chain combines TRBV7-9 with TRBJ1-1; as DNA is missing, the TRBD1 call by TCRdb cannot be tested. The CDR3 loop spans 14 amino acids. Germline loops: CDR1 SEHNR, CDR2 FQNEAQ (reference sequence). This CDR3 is CASSRIGTGLEAFF.

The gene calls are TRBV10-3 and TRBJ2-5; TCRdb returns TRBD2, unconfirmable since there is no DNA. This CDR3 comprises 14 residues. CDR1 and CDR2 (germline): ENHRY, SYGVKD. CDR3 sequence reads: CASIPGGLEETQYF.

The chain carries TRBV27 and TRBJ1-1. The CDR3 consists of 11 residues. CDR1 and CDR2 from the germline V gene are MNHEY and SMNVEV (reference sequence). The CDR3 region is CASRLNTEAFF.

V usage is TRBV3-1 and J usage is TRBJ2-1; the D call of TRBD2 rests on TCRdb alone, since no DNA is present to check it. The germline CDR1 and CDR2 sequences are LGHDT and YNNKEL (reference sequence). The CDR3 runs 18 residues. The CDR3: CASSQDLAGGSSYNEQLF.

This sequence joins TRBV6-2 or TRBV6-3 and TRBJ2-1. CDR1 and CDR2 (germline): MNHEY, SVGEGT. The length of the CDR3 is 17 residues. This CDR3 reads CASSWRLISNIYNEQFF.

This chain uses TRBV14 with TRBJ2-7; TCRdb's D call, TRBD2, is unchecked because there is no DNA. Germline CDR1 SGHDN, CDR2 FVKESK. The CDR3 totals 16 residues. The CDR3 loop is CASTPNERGGPYEQYF.

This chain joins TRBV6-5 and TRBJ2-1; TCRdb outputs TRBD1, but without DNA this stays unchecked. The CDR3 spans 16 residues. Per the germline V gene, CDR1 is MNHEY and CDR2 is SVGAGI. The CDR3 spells CASSPSGTGLIYEQFF.

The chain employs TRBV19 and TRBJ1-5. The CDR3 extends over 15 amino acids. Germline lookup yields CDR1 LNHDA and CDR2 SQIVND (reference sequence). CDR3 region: CASSMGDSGLQPQHF.

The chain's CDR3 is CASSPDNSYEQYF. The rearrangement uses TRBV9 and TRBJ2-7; as DNA is missing, the TRBD1 call by TCRdb cannot be tested. Germline V lookup: CDR1 SGDLS, CDR2 YYNGEE. This CDR3 comprises 13 residues.

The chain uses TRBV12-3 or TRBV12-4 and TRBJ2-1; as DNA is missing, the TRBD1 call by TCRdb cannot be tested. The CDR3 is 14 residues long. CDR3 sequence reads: CASSLLDRGNEQFF.

The CDR3 sequence is CASSLGHYSNQPQHF. This chain links TRBV7-2 with TRBJ1-5. This CDR3 comprises 15 residues. In germline, CDR1 is SGHTA, CDR2 FQGNSA.

CDR3 amino acids: CASSLVGKETQYF. This chain links TRBV19 with TRBJ2-5. This CDR3 comprises 13 residues. The germline gives CDR1 LNHDA, CDR2 SQIVND (reference sequence).

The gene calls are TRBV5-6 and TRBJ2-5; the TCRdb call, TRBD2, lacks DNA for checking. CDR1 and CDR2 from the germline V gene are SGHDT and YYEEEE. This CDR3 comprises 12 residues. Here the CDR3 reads CASGGWGETQYF.

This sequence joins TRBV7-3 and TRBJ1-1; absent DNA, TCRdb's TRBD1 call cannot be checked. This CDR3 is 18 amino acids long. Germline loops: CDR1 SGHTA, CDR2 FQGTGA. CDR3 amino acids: CASSPDYSTKTQDRGAFF.

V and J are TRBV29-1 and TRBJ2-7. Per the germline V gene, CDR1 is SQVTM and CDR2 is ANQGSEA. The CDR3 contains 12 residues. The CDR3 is CSVEGAYYEQYF.

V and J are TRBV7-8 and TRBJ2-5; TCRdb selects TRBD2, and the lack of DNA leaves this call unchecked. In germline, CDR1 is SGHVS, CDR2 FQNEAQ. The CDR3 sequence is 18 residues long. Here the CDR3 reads CASSLAGLAGGNQETQYF. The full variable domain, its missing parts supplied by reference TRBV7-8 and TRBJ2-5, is GAGVSQSPRYKVAKRGQDVALRCDPISGHVSLFWYQQALGQGPEFLTYFQNEAQLDKSGLPSDRFFAERPEGSVSTLKIQRTQQEDSAVYLCASSLAGLAGGNQETQYFGPGTRLLVL.

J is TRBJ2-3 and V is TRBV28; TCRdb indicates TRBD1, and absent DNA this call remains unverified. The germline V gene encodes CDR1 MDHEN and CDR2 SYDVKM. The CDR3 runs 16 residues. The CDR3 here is CASSFSGGGMTDTQYF.

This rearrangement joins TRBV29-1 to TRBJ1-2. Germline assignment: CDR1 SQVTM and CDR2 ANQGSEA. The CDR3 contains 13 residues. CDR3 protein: CSVDSGNNYGYTF.

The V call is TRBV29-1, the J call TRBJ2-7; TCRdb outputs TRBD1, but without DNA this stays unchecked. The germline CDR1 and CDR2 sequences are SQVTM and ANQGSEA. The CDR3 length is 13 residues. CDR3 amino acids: CSVSSGQEYEQYF.

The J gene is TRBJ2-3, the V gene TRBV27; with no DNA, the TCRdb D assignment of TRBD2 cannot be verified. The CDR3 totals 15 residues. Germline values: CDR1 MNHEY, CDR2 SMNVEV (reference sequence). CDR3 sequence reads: CASSLGTTRTDTQYF.

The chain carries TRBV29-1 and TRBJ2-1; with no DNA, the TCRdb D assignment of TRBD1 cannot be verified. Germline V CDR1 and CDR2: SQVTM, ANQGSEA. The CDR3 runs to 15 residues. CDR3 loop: CSVDRRGAGDPEQFF.

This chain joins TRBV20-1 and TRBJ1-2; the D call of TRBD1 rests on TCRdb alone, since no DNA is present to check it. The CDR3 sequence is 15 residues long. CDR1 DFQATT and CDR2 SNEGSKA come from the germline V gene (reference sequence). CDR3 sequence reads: CSAQDDRGGEYGYTF.

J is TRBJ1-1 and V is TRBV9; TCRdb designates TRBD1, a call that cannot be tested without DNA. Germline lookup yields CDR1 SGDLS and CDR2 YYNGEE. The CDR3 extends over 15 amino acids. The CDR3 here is CASSVGQWGYTEAFF.